These T cell receptor beta chains were read from a single sample in a study of PD-1 blockade in mismatch repair-deficient tumors. Using immunoSEQ multiplex PCR, the repertoire was profiled, and TCRdb retains in-frame clones only, with some absent. This table has about 51,000 clones, about 80% appearing once. The specimen comprised peripheral blood, sampled 4 weeks after starting pembrolizumab. Source of these receptors: an adult with mismatch repair-deficient cancer. The CDR3 runs from the conserved cysteine through the conserved F or W. A D gene is named only where the DNA matches it firmly. The listing skips clone size in some rows; elsewhere it reads once, few, many or a size class.

J gene: TRBJ2-5; D gene: .; CDR3 length: 16; V gene: TRBV7-2; clone size: .; CDR3 DNA: TGTGCCAGCAGCTCTTACAGGGAAGAACATGAGGAGACCCAGTACTTC; CDR3 protein: CASSSYREEHEETQYF
J gene: TRBJ1-4; D gene: .; CDR3 length: 16; V gene: TRBV12-2; clone size: .; CDR3 DNA: TGTGCAAGTCGCTTACCGGACGGATGCTGTGGGGGAAAACTGTTTTTT; CDR3 protein: CASRLPDGCCGGKLFF
J gene: TRBJ1-1; D gene: .; CDR3 length: 12; V gene: TRBV28; clone size: .; CDR3 DNA: TGTGCCAGCAGTTTAGGAGGTCTTTTAGCTTTCTTT; CDR3 protein: CASSLGGLLAFF
J gene: TRBJ1-1; D gene: TRBD1; CDR3 length: 15; V gene: TRBV9; clone size: few; CDR3 DNA: TGTGCCAGCAGCGGAGGGACAGGGGGCAGGGCTGAAGCTTTCTTT; CDR3 protein: CASSGGTGGRAEAFF
J gene: TRBJ2-1; D gene: TRBD2; CDR3 length: 16; V gene: TRBV5-5; clone size: .; CDR3 DNA: TGTGCCTGGTCGTCTCTAGCGGGAGTGTTAGATGATGAGCAGTTCTTC; CDR3 protein: CAWSSLAGVLDDEQFF
J gene: TRBJ2-7; D gene: TRBD2; CDR3 length: 16; V gene: TRBV30; clone size: .; CDR3 DNA: TGTGCCGGGACGGGGCTAGCGGGAGGGGGCACCTACGAGCAGTACTTC; CDR3 protein: CAGTGLAGGGTYEQYF
J gene: TRBJ2-5; D gene: TRBD2; CDR3 length: 16; V gene: TRBV11-3; clone size: few; CDR3 DNA: TGTGCCAGCAGCTTAAGGTCTAGCGGGAGTACAGAGACCCAGTACTTC; CDR3 protein: CASSLRSSGSTETQYF
J gene: TRBJ1-5; D gene: .; CDR3 length: 14; V gene: TRBV4-1; clone size: .; CDR3 DNA: TGCGCCAGCAGCCAAGGACAGAGCAATCAGCCCCAGCATTTT; CDR3 protein: CASSQGQSNQPQHF
J gene: TRBJ2-1; D gene: TRBD1; CDR3 length: 12; V gene: TRBV7-9; clone size: few; CDR3 DNA: TGTGCCAGCAGCTTAGGGGACAGGGTACACTTCTTC; CDR3 protein: CASSLGDRVHFF
J gene: TRBJ2-7; D gene: TRBD2; CDR3 length: 17; V gene: TRBV11-3; clone size: .; CDR3 DNA: TGTGCCAGCAGCTTGGGACTAGCGGGAGTGGGCTCCTACGAGCAGTACTTC; CDR3 protein: CASSLGLAGVGSYEQYF
J gene: TRBJ1-2; D gene: .; CDR3 length: 11; V gene: TRBV6-6; clone size: .; CDR3 DNA: TGTGCCAGCAGTTGGACGGGTGGCTACACCTTC; CDR3 protein: CASSWTGGYTF
J gene: TRBJ2-5; D gene: .; CDR3 length: 17; V gene: TRBV18; clone size: .; CDR3 DNA: TGTGCCAGCTCACCACCAAGGGCCCGGGGGAGCCAAGAGACCCAGTACTTC; CDR3 protein: CASSPPRARGSQETQYF
J gene: TRBJ2-7; D gene: TRBD1; CDR3 length: 17; V gene: TRBV11-2; clone size: .; CDR3 DNA: TGTGCCAGCAGCTTAGTTCGGGGACCGGGACAGGGCTACGAGCAGTACTTC; CDR3 protein: CASSLVRGPGQGYEQYF
J gene: TRBJ2-5; D gene: .; CDR3 length: 15; V gene: TRBV6-5; clone size: .; CDR3 DNA: TGTGCCAGCAGTCTAAATATACAGGGTCGGGAGACCCAGTACTTC; CDR3 protein: CASSLNIQGRETQYF
J gene: TRBJ2-7; D gene: .; CDR3 length: 15; V gene: TRBV11-3; clone size: .; CDR3 DNA: TGTGCCAGCAGCTTACTTAGCGGAGGGGAGTACGAGCAGTACTTC; CDR3 protein: CASSLLSGGEYEQYF
J gene: TRBJ2-3; D gene: TRBD2; CDR3 length: 14; V gene: TRBV19; clone size: medium-sized; CDR3 DNA: TGTGCCAGTAGTCTAGCGGATAGCACAGATACGCAGTATTTT; CDR3 protein: CASSLADSTDTQYF
J gene: TRBJ1-2; D gene: .; CDR3 length: 13; V gene: TRBV27; clone size: .; CDR3 DNA: TGTGCCAGCAGTTTCCTCGAGGGATTGGGCTACACCTTC; CDR3 protein: CASSFLEGLGYTF
J gene: TRBJ2-1; D gene: TRBD2; CDR3 length: 15; V gene: TRBV6-5; clone size: .; CDR3 DNA: TGTGCCAGCAGTTACAAAGCGGGAGGTTACAATGAGCAGTTCTTC; CDR3 protein: CASSYKAGGYNEQFF
J gene: TRBJ2-2; D gene: .; CDR3 length: 13; V gene: TRBV7-9; clone size: .; CDR3 DNA: TGTGCCAGCAGCCTAGGGTCGTCTGGGGAGCTGTTTTTT; CDR3 protein: CASSLGSSGELFF
J gene: TRBJ1-1; D gene: .; CDR3 length: 16; V gene: TRBV11-2; clone size: .; CDR3 DNA: TGTGCCAGCAGCTTAGTTCCTTGGGGAATACGCACTGAAGCTTTCTTT; CDR3 protein: CASSLVPWGIRTEAFF
J gene: TRBJ2-1; D gene: TRBD2; CDR3 length: 15; V gene: TRBV4-2; clone size: few; CDR3 DNA: TGTGCCAGCAGCGTCGGGACTAGCGGGTACAATGAGCAGTTCTTC; CDR3 protein: CASSVGTSGYNEQFF
J gene: TRBJ1-1; D gene: .; CDR3 length: 16; V gene: TRBV11-2; clone size: .; CDR3 DNA: TGTGCCAGCAGCAGACCGGGACACCCAGTGAACACTGAAGCTTTCTTT; CDR3 protein: CASSRPGHPVNTEAFF
J gene: TRBJ1-1; D gene: .; CDR3 length: 13; V gene: TRBV10-3; clone size: .; CDR3 DNA: TGTGCCACCGTGCCGGGCGGAGACACTGAAGCTTTCTTT; CDR3 protein: CATVPGGDTEAFF
J gene: TRBJ2-1; D gene: TRBD1; CDR3 length: 15; V gene: TRBV29-1; clone size: .; CDR3 DNA: TGCAGCGTTGACGGTACAGGGGGCTGGAGCAATGAGCAGTTCTTC; CDR3 protein: CSVDGTGGWSNEQFF
J gene: TRBJ1-2; D gene: .; CDR3 length: 13; V gene: TRBV5-1; clone size: .; CDR3 DNA: TGCGCCAGCAGCAAGGAGGATTCCTATGGCTACACCTTC; CDR3 protein: CASSKEDSYGYTF
J gene: TRBJ2-1; D gene: TRBD1; CDR3 length: 14; V gene: TRBV19; clone size: .; CDR3 DNA: TGTGCCACAGCGAGGGACAGGGGGATGAATGAGCAGTTCTTC; CDR3 protein: CATARDRGMNEQFF
J gene: TRBJ2-5; D gene: TRBD1; CDR3 length: 16; V gene: TRBV27; clone size: .; CDR3 DNA: TGTGCCAGCAGTTTATCTCTAGGCAGGGGGCGCGAGACCCAGTACTTC; CDR3 protein: CASSLSLGRGRETQYF
J gene: TRBJ1-1; D gene: .; CDR3 length: 14; V gene: TRBV28; clone size: .; CDR3 DNA: TGTGCCAGCAGTGCCACGACAGGGAACACTGAAGCTTTCTTT; CDR3 protein: CASSATTGNTEAFF
J gene: TRBJ1-4; D gene: .; CDR3 length: 14; V gene: TRBV12-5; clone size: .; CDR3 DNA: TGTGCTAGTGGTTTGAACGGCCCGGAGGAAAAACTGTTTTTT; CDR3 protein: CASGLNGPEEKLFF
J gene: TRBJ1-2; D gene: .; CDR3 length: 13; V gene: TRBV19; clone size: .; CDR3 DNA: TGTGCCAGTAGTACGGACCTTAACTATGGCTACACCTTC; CDR3 protein: CASSTDLNYGYTF
J gene: TRBJ2-2; D gene: TRBD1; CDR3 length: 15; V gene: TRBV2; clone size: few; CDR3 DNA: TGTGCCAGCAGCGGGACAGGGCTTTTCACCGGGGAGCTGTTTTTT; CDR3 protein: CASSGTGLFTGELFF
J gene: TRBJ2-7; D gene: .; CDR3 length: 13; V gene: TRBV28; clone size: once; CDR3 DNA: TGTGCCAGCACCCGAAGGTCGCCACTCGAGCAGTACTTC; CDR3 protein: CASTRRSPLEQYF
J gene: TRBJ2-1; D gene: TRBD2; CDR3 length: 17; V gene: TRBV11-2; clone size: .; CDR3 DNA: TGTGCCAGCAGCAAGAGGCTAGCGGGAGTAGTTGACAATGAGCAGTTCTTC; CDR3 protein: CASSKRLAGVVDNEQFF
J gene: TRBJ1-4; D gene: .; CDR3 length: 14; V gene: TRBV6-5; clone size: .; CDR3 DNA: TGTGCCAGCAGTGAATGGGGGGATCCCGAAAAACTGTTTTTT; CDR3 protein: CASSEWGDPEKLFF
J gene: TRBJ1-2; D gene: .; CDR3 length: 15; V gene: TRBV19; clone size: .; CDR3 DNA: TGTGCCAGTAGTCTGAGCGCGCAAGCTAACTATGGCTACACCTTC; CDR3 protein: CASSLSAQANYGYTF
J gene: TRBJ2-3; D gene: .; CDR3 length: 13; V gene: TRBV6-4; clone size: .; CDR3 DNA: TGTGCCAGCAGTGATGAAGCGACAGATACGCAGTATTTT; CDR3 protein: CASSDEATDTQYF
J gene: TRBJ2-1; D gene: .; CDR3 length: 16; V gene: TRBV9; clone size: once; CDR3 DNA: TGTGCCAGCAGCGTAGGGGACTTGAGCTCCTACAATGAGCAGTTCTTC; CDR3 protein: CASSVGDLSSYNEQFF
J gene: TRBJ1-3; D gene: .; CDR3 length: 14; V gene: TRBV27; clone size: .; CDR3 DNA: TGTGCCAGCGGCCCCCGGAGCTCTGGAAACACCATATATTTT; CDR3 protein: CASGPRSSGNTIYF
J gene: TRBJ1-1; D gene: TRBD1; CDR3 length: 16; V gene: TRBV7-9; clone size: .; CDR3 DNA: TGTGCCAGCAGCCCCCGGGACAGGGGGGAGAACACTGAAGCTTTCTTT; CDR3 protein: CASSPRDRGENTEAFF
J gene: TRBJ1-4; D gene: .; CDR3 length: 15; V gene: TRBV7-2; clone size: .; CDR3 DNA: TGTGCCAGCAGCATCAGTGGGACACAAAATGAAAAACTGTTTTTT; CDR3 protein: CASSISGTQNEKLFF
J gene: TRBJ1-3; D gene: TRBD1; CDR3 length: 16; V gene: TRBV4-2; clone size: .; CDR3 DNA: TGTGCCAGCAGCAAAAGACAGGGTGAATATGGAAACACCATATATTTT; CDR3 protein: CASSKRQGEYGNTIYF
J gene: TRBJ1-5; D gene: .; CDR3 length: 14; V gene: TRBV7-9; clone size: once; CDR3 DNA: TGTGCCAGCAGCTTAGAGGCTGGGAATCAGCCCCAGCATTTT; CDR3 protein: CASSLEAGNQPQHF
J gene: TRBJ1-2; D gene: TRBD1; CDR3 length: 15; V gene: TRBV29-1; clone size: .; CDR3 DNA: TGCAGCGCCAGCCAGGGGACAGACACGGTGTATGGCTACACCTTC; CDR3 protein: CSASQGTDTVYGYTF
J gene: TRBJ2-2; D gene: .; CDR3 length: 13; V gene: TRBV6-6; clone size: .; CDR3 DNA: TGTGCCAGCCGGGACTTCTCCACCGGGGAGCTGTTTTTT; CDR3 protein: CASRDFSTGELFF
J gene: TRBJ1-1; D gene: .; CDR3 length: 14; V gene: TRBV7-9; clone size: once; CDR3 DNA: TGTGCCAGCAGATCCGGACAGACGAACACTGAAGCTTTCTTT; CDR3 protein: CASRSGQTNTEAFF